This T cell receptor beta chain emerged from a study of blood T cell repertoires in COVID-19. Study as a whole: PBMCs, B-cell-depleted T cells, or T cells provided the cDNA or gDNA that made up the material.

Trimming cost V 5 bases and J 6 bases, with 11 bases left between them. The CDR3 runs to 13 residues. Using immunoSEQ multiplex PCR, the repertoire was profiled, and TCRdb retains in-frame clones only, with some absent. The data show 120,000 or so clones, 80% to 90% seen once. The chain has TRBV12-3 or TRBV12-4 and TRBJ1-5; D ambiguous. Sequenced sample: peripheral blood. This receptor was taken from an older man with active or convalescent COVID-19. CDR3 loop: CASSSLISQPQHF. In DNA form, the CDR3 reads TGTGCCAGCAGTAGTCTAATATCTCAGCCCCAGCATTTT.